The rows below give T cell receptor beta chains drawn from one sample of a study of cytomegalovirus exposure and HLA in healthy donors. The repertoire was sequenced with immunoSEQ multiplex PCR; TCRdb's copy has only in-frame clones and lacks some. Of 110,000 to 150,000 clones listed, 65% to 80% were seen once; the top ten hold roughly 4.3%. The sample taken for sequencing was PBMCs. These receptors originate from a male donor in good health and CMV-seronegative. CDR3s include the opening cysteine and the closing phenylalanine or tryptophan. A D gene is named only where the DNA matches it firmly. For some rows the clone size is stated as once, few or many, or as a class when expanded; others skip it.

TRBJ2-6 - TRBV7-9 - TGTGCCAGCAGCTTAGGTATAGCTGGGGCCAACGTCCTGACTTTC CASSLGIAGANVLTF
TRBJ2-7 - TRBV4-1 once TGCGCCAGCAGCCAAGAAAACAGCTACGAGCAGTACTTC CASSQENSYEQYF
TRBJ2-7 - TRBV5-1 - TGCGCCAGCACCCTTGGGGACATCTCCTACGAGCAGTACTTC CASTLGDISYEQYF
TRBJ1-2 - TRBV4-3 - TGCGCCAGCAGCCAAGAGAGGGGGGGTGGCTACACCTTC CASSQERGGGYTF
TRBJ1-1 TRBD1 TRBV5-6 few TGTGCCAGCAGCTCTGGACAGGGTAGGACTGAAGCTTTCTTT CASSSGQGRTEAFF
TRBJ2-1 - TRBV4-3 - TGCGCCAGCAGCCAAGACTTTCTAGGAAGCTATGAGCAGTTCTTC CASSQDFLGSYEQFF
TRBJ2-2 TRBD2 TRBV19 - TGTGCCAGTACCGCAAGCGGGAGGGTTACCGGGGAGCTGTTTTTT CASTASGRVTGELFF
TRBJ1-1 - TRBV6-1 - TGTGCCAGCAGTGAAGATTTTGGGACAACGTATGGTGAAGCTTTCTTT CASSEDFGTTYGEAFF
TRBJ2-3 - TRBV7-9 - TGTGCCAGCAGACCAAAGTTGAGGATATCAGATACGCAGTATTTT CASRPKLRISDTQYF
TRBJ1-5 - TRBV18 - TGTGCCAGCTCACCACAGGGGAATCAGCCCCAGCATTTT CASSPQGNQPQHF
TRBJ2-4 - TRBV4-2 - TGTGCCAGCAGCCAAGAGCCCCGGGGTAGGGACATTCAGTACTTC CASSQEPRGRDIQYF
TRBJ2-1 TRBD1 TRBV19 - TGTGCCAGTAGTATTACAGGGGACGGTGAGCAGTTCTTC CASSITGDGEQFF
TRBJ2-5 TRBD2 TRBV7-2 - TGTGCCAGCAGCCGGCGAGGGTCTAGCGGGGGGCGACAAGAGACCCAGTACTTC CASSRRGSSGGRQETQYF
TRBJ2-1 TRBD2 TRBV2 few TGTGCCAGCAGTGAATCTAGCGGTTATTACAATGAGCAGTTCTTC CASSESSGYYNEQFF
TRBJ2-3 TRBD1 TRBV7-3 - TGTGCCAGCAGCTTCGGACAGGGGGCTAACACAGATACGCAGTATTTT CASSFGQGANTDTQYF
TRBJ2-2 - TRBV7-7 - TGTGCTAGCAGCCCGCCGGCGGGCCCGAACACCGGGGAGCTGTTTTTT CASSPPAGPNTGELFF
TRBJ2-5 TRBD2 TRBV7-3 - TGTGCCAGCAGCTTACGACTAGCGGGGGCCCAAGAGACCCAGTACTTC CASSLRLAGAQETQYF
TRBJ2-4 - TRBV7-9 - TGTGCCAGCAGCTTCGGCGGGGCCAAAAACATTCAGTACTTC CASSFGGAKNIQYF
TRBJ2-3 TRBD2 TRBV30 once TGTGCCTGGAGTCGCGGGGGGCGGATGACAGATACGCAGTATTTT CAWSRGGRMTDTQYF
TRBJ2-7 TRBD1 TRBV27 - TGTGCCAGCAGTTTCTCCACAGGGGCCAACGAGCAGTACTTC CASSFSTGANEQYF